What follows are 13 T cell receptor beta chains derived from one specimen sequenced in a study of beta chain features in type 1 diabetes. The study reverse transcribed the entire isolated RNA, so it sequenced expressed TCRB transcripts. Clones were read by immunoSEQ multiplex PCR, and TCRdb kept only the in-frame ones, dropping some. The data contain about 240,000 clones, about 30% of them singletons. Sequenced: central memory CD4+ T cells from blood. The source of these receptors is a man aged 25 to 40 in good health.

The sample holds a few counts of this clone. Other DNA sequences in the same sample also yield this CDR3. CDR3 protein: CASSPTSGTDTQYF. The CDR3 DNA sequence: TGTGCCAGCAGCCCGACTAGCGGGACGGATACGCAGTATTTT. This chain uses TRBV7-2 with TRBJ2-3, with TRBD2 matching over 11 bases. J lost 6 bases, V lost 5 bases, and 4 bases had no gene match. This CDR3 has 14 amino acids. The germline V gene has CDR1 SGHTA and CDR2 FQGNSA.

The chain links TRBV30 to TRBJ1-6; TRBD1 aligns across 7 bases. Germline loops: CDR1 GTSNPN, CDR2 SVGIG (reference sequence). The CDR3 covers 18 residues. With 1 base clipped from V and 2 bases from J, the junction kept 11 bases outside the gene matches. The CDR3 DNA is TGTGCCTGGAGTGGGGGACCGACAGGGTCCCCCTATAATTCACCCCTCCACTTT. Translating gives CAWSGGPTGSPYNSPLHF.

Turning to this clone: This specimen includes other DNA sequences encoding the same CDR3. The CDR3 DNA reads as TGTGCCTGGAGACCCGGAGGGGGCTACACCTTC. Encoded protein: CAWRPGGGYTF. The chain uses TRBV30 and TRBJ1-2; D gene ambiguous. Germline CDR1 and CDR2: GTSNPN and SVGIG (reference sequence). The CDR3 consists of 11 residues. Trimming pared 3 bases from V and 8 bases from J, leaving 10 bases between.

This clone came up a few times. The V gene is TRBV5-6, the J gene TRBJ2-3, with 15 bases fitting TRBD2. The ends lost 3 bases at V and 3 bases at J; junction bases unmatched: 2. CDR3 length equals 16 residues. CDR1 is SGHDT, CDR2 YYEEEE, per germline. The chain's CDR3 is CASSSGLAGGTDTQYF. The CDR3 DNA reads TGTGCCAGCAGCTCGGGACTAGCGGGGGGTACAGATACGCAGTATTTT.

This chain links TRBV9 with TRBJ2-3; 9 bases are a match to TRBD1. There are 17 residues in the CDR3. Germline V gene sequence: CDR1 SGDLS, CDR2 YYNGEE. Unmatched junction bases numbered 6, after V lost 0 bases and J lost 1 base. CDR3 in amino acids: CASSVGPRTGGTDTQYF. CDR3 nucleotides: TGTGCCAGCAGCGTAGGACCCAGGACAGGGGGCACAGATACGCAGTATTTT.

In this sample, this clone turned up a few times. The chain recombines TRBV19 with TRBJ2-7; no reliable D call. The CDR3 consists of 12 residues. CDR1 and CDR2 from the germline V gene are LNHDA and SQIVND (reference sequence). Trimming stripped 1 base from V and 6 bases from J, with 7 bases between. The CDR3: CASSIAGVEQYF. As DNA, the CDR3 is TGTGCCAGTAGTATAGCTGGGGTCGAGCAGTACTTC. Supplemented by reference TRBV19 and TRBJ2-7, the full variable domain reads DGGITQSPKYLFRKEGQNVTLSCEQNLNHDAMYWYRQDPGQGLRLIYYSQIVNDFQKGDIAEGYSVSREKKESFPLTVTSAQKNPTAFYLCASSIAGVEQYFGPGTRLTVT.

This sequence joins TRBV9 and TRBJ2-5; D ambiguous. The CDR3 covers 15 residues. Germline CDR1 and CDR2: SGDLS and YYNGEE. Trimming left V 0 bases short and J 1 base short, with 10 bases between. Here the CDR3 reads CASSVGAMAQETQYF. DNA of the CDR3: TGTGCCAGCAGCGTAGGGGCAATGGCCCAAGAGACCCAGTACTTC.

This clone has a count of ten or more. The chain carries TRBV7-9 and TRBJ2-3, with D perhaps TRBD1 (8 bases). This CDR3 comprises 17 residues. V was pared by 4 bases and J by 3 bases, with 20 bases between. Germline V gene lookup returns CDR1 SEHNR and CDR2 FQNEAQ (reference sequence). The CDR3 reads CASSSRVSGTGTDTQYF. The CDR3 coding sequence is TGTGCCAGCAGCTCGAGGGTGAGCGGGACAGGAACAGATACGCAGTATTTT. The variable domain in full, with the rest retrieved from reference TRBV7-9 and TRBJ2-3, is DTGVSQNPRHKITKRGQNVTFRCDPISEHNRLYWYRQTLGQGPEFLTYFQNEAQLEKSRLLSDRFSAERPKGSFSTLEIQRTEQGDSAMYLCASSSRVSGTGTDTQYFGPGTRLTVL.

The chain recombines TRBV30 with TRBJ1-1, with TRBD1 identical over 7 bases. CDR3 length: 14 residues. From germline, CDR1 is GTSNPN and CDR2 SVGIG (reference sequence). V was pared by 8 bases and J by 0 bases, with 9 bases of the junction left unmatched. This chain's CDR3 is CARSARGVNTEAFF. The CDR3 DNA reads as TGTGCCCGATCCGCCAGGGGGGTGAACACTGAAGCTTTCTTT.

This sequence joins TRBV15 and TRBJ2-6, with no clear D. Trimming took off 0 bases at V and 2 bases at J, with 5 bases between the two ends. The germline CDR1 and CDR2 sequences are LNHNV and YYDKDF (reference sequence). The CDR3 consists of 15 residues. This CDR3 is CATSRDTPGANVLTF. In nucleotides, the CDR3 is TGTGCCACCAGCAGAGATACCCCTGGGGCCAACGTCCTGACTTTC.

This clone occurred a few times. The chain joins TRBV7-8 to TRBJ2-7, with TRBD2 as a possible D gene (5 bases). The germline V and J ends were trimmed by 1 base and 4 bases, with 11 bases remaining between them. There are 14 residues in the CDR3. The V gene's germline CDR1 is SGHVS and CDR2 FQNEAQ. CDR3 DNA sequence: TGTGCCAGCAGCTTAGGGACTTCTAAATACGAGCAGTACTTC. Translation gives CASSLGTSKYEQYF. The full variable domain, completed using reference TRBV7-8 and TRBJ2-7, is GAGVSQSPRYKVAKRGQDVALRCDPISGHVSLFWYQQALGQGPEFLTYFQNEAQLDKSGLPSDRFFAERPEGSVSTLKIQRTQQEDSAVYLCASSLGTSKYEQYFGPGTRLTVT.

The table lists this clone with a few counts. The chain recombines TRBV10-3 with TRBJ2-5, with D unresolved. The germline gives CDR1 ENHRY, CDR2 SYGVKD. The V end was cut by 3 bases, the J end by 0 bases, with 5 bases between. The CDR3 has 13 amino acids. This CDR3 is CAISEQYQETQYF. The CDR3 DNA reads TGTGCCATCAGTGAACAGTACCAAGAGACCCAGTACTTC.

The V gene is TRBV28, the J gene TRBJ2-7, with 7 bases fitting TRBD2. With 5 bases clipped from V and 4 bases from J, the junction kept 2 bases outside the gene matches. CDR1 MDHEN and CDR2 SYDVKM come from the germline V gene. This CDR3 spans 12 amino acids. This CDR3 is CASSRAGYEQYF. DNA of the CDR3: TGTGCCAGCAGTCGAGCGGGATACGAGCAGTACTTC.